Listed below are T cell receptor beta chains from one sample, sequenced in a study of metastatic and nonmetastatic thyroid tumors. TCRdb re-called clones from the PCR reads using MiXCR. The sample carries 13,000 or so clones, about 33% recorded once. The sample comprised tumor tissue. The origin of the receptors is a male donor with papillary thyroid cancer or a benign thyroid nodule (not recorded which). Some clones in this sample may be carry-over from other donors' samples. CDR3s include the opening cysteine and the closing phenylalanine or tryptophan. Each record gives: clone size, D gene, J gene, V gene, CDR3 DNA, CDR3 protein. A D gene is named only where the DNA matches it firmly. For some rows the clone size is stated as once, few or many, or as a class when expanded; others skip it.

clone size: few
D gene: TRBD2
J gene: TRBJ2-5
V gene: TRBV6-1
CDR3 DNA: TGTGCCAGCTTTAGCGGGGGGGGCCTTCAAGAGACCCAGTACTTC
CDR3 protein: CASFSGGGLQETQYF

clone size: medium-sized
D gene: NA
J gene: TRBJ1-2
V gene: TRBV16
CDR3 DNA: TGTGCCAGCAGCCAATCGGAGGAGGGTTGGAATGGCTACACCTTC
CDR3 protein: CASSQSEEGWNGYTF

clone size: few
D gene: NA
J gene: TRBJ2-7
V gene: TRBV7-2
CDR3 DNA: TGTGCCAGCAGCTCCTATTACGATCATTACTTC
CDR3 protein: CASSSYYDHYF

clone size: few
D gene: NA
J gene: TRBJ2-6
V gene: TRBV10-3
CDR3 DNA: TGTGCCACCCGTCTGCCAGCTTCCTCTGGGGCCAACGTCCTGACTTTC
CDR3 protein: CATRLPASSGANVLTF

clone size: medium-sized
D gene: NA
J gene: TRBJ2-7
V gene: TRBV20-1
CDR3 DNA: TGCAGTGCTCCCCCTACTAGCCTTCATAACGAGCAGTACTTC
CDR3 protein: CSAPPTSLHNEQYF

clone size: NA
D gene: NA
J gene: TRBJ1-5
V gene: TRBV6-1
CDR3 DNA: TGTGCCAGCAGTGAAGGGGGAGGCGGCCAGCCCCAGCATTTT
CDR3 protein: CASSEGGGGQPQHF

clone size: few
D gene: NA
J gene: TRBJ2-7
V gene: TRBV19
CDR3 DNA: TGTGCCAGTACCCTACAGTTCGGAGCAGCCTACGAGCAGTACTTC
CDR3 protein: CASTLQFGAAYEQYF

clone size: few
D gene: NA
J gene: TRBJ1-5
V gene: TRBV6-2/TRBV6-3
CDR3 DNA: TGTGCCAGCAACAGAATGACGGGGTTTGTCAATCAGCCCCAGCATTTT
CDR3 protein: CASNRMTGFVNQPQHF

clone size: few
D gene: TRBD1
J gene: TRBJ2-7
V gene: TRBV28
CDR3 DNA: TGTGCCAGCAGTTCGGGGACAGGGGCCTTCTACGAGCAGTACTTC
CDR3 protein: CASSSGTGAFYEQYF

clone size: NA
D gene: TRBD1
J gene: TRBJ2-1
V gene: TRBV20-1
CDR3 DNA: TGCAGTGCAGTGGACAGGGATTACAATGAGCAGTTCTTC
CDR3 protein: CSAVDRDYNEQFF

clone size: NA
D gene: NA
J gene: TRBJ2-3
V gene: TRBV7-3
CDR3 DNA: TGTGCCAGCAGCTTAATGGGGGCGCAGGATACGCAGTATTTT
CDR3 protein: CASSLMGAQDTQYF

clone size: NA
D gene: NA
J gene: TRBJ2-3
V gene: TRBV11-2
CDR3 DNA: TGTGCCAGCAGCTTAGGTAGCGGAGCCACAGATACGCAGTATTTT
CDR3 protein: CASSLGSGATDTQYF

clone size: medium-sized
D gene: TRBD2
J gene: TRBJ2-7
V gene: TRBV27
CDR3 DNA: TGTGCCAGCAGAGGTAGCGGGGCCTCCTACGAGCAGTACTTC
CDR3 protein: CASRGSGASYEQYF

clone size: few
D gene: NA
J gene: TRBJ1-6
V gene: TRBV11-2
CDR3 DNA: TGTGCCAGCAGTTTCGGACAGAGAAATTCACCCCTCCACTTT
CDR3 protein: CASSFGQRNSPLHF

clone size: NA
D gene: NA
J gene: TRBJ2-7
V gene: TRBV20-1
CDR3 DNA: TGCAGTGCTATTGCGGGGTGCACCTACGAGCAGTACTTC
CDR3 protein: CSAIAGCTYEQYF

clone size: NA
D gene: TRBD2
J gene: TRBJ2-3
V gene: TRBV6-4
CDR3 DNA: TGTGCCAGCAGCCAACTAGCGGAAAGCACAGATACGCAGTATTTT
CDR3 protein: CASSQLAESTDTQYF

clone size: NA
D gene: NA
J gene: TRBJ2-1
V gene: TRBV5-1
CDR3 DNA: TGCGCCAGCAGCACCGACTTAGCGGATTCGGGTGAGCAGTTCTTC
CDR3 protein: CASSTDLADSGEQFF

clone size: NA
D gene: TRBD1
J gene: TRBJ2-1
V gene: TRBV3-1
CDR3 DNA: TGTGCCAGCAGCGGACAGGGGGGTAGGGACAATGAGCAGTTCTTC
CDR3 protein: CASSGQGGRDNEQFF

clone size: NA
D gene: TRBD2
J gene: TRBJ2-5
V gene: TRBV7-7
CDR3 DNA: TGTGCCAGCAGCACACTTAGCGGGGTAGGGGAGACCCAGTACTTC
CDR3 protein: CASSTLSGVGETQYF

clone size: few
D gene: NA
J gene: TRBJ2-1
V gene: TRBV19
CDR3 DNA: TGTGCCAGTAGTATATGGGGTGTGGGTGAGCAGTTCTTC
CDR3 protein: CASSIWGVGEQFF

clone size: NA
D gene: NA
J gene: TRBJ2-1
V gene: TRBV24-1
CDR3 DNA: TGTGCCACCAGTGATCGACATGGGGCGCACAATGAGCAGTTCTTC
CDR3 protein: CATSDRHGAHNEQFF

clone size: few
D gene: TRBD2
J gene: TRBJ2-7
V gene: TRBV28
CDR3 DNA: TGTGCCAGCAGTTTTGTCGCGGGAGCTCTCGAGCAGTACTTC
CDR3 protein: CASSFVAGALEQYF

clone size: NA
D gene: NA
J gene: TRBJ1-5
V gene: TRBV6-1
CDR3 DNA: TGTGCCAGCAGTGAAGCGCCTGGGTTGGGGCATCAGCCCCAGCATTTT
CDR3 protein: CASSEAPGLGHQPQHF

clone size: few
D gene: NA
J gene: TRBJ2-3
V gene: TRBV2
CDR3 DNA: TGTGCCAGTAGAGGCGCGCCCACAGATACGCAGTATTTT
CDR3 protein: CASRGAPTDTQYF

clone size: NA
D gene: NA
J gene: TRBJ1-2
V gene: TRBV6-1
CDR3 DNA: TGTGCCAGCAGTCCCGGCATGTACTATGGCTACACCTTC
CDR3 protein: CASSPGMYYGYTF

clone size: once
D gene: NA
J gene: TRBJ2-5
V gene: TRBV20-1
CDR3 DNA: TGCAGTGGGGCGGGGGCAGGAGAGACCCAGTACTTC
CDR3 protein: CSGAGAGETQYF

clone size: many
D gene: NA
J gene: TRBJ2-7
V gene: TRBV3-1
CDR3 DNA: TGTGCCAGCAGCCAAGATACAGCGGCAACCGTCTACGAGCAGTACTTC
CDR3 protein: CASSQDTAATVYEQYF

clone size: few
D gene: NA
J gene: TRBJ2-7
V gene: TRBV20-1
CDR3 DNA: TGCAGTGCTAGATCCAGGAGGGGAACCTACGAGCAGTACTTC
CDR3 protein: CSARSRRGTYEQYF

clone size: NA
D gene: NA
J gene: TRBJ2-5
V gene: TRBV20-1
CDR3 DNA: TGCAGTGCGACCACTAGAGAAGAGACCCAGTACTTC
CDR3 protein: CSATTREETQYF

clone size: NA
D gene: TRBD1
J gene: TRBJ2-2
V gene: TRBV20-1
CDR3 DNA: TGCAGTGCTAGAGATACCCAGACAGGGACAGACGGGGAGCTGTTTTTT
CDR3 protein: CSARDTQTGTDGELFF

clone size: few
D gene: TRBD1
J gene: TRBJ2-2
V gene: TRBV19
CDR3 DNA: TGTGCCAGTAGAAAATCGGGACAGACCACCGGGGAGCTGTTTTTT
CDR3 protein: CASRKSGQTTGELFF

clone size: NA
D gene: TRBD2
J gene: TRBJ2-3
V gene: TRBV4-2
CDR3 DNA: TGTGCCAGCAGCCAAGTTAGCGGGACTACAGATACGCAGTATTTT
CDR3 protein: CASSQVSGTTDTQYF

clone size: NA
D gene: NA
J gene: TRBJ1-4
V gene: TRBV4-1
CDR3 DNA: TGCGCCAGCAGCCAAGATAACTACAGGGCTAATGAAAAACTGTTTTTT
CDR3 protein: CASSQDNYRANEKLFF

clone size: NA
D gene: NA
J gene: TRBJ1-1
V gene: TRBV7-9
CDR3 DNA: TGTGCCAGCAGCATACGAACTGAAGCTTTCTTT
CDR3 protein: CASSIRTEAFF

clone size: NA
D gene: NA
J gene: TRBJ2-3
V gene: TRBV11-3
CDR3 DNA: TGTGCCAGCAGCTTAGCCAGGGATCCCCAGTATTTT
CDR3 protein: CASSLARDPQYF

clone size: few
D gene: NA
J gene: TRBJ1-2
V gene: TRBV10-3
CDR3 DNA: TGTGCCATCAGTGAGTACGTTCTCTATGGCTACACCTTC
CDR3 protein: CAISEYVLYGYTF

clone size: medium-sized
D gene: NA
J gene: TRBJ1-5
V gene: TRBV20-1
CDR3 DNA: TGCAGTGCTATAGGGGATGGGTTCTATAATCAGCCCCAGCATTTT
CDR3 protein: CSAIGDGFYNQPQHF

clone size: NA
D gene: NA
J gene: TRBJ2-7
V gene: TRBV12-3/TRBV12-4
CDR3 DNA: TGTGCCAGCAGTTTGGGCGCCGCGATGGAGCAGTACTTC
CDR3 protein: CASSLGAAMEQYF

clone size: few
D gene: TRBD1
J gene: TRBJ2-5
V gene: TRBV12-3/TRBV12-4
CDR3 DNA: TGTGCCAGCAGCCCCGGGACAGGGTCGGGAGAGACCCAGTACTTC
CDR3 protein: CASSPGTGSGETQYF

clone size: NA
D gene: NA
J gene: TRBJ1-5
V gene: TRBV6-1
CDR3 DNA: TGTGCCAGCAGGACGGGGGCGAATGGCAATCAGCCCCAGCATTTT
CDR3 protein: CASRTGANGNQPQHF

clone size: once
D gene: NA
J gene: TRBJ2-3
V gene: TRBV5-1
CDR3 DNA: TGCGCCAGCAGCAGTTCGGATAGCACAGATACGCAGTATTTT
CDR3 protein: CASSSSDSTDTQYF